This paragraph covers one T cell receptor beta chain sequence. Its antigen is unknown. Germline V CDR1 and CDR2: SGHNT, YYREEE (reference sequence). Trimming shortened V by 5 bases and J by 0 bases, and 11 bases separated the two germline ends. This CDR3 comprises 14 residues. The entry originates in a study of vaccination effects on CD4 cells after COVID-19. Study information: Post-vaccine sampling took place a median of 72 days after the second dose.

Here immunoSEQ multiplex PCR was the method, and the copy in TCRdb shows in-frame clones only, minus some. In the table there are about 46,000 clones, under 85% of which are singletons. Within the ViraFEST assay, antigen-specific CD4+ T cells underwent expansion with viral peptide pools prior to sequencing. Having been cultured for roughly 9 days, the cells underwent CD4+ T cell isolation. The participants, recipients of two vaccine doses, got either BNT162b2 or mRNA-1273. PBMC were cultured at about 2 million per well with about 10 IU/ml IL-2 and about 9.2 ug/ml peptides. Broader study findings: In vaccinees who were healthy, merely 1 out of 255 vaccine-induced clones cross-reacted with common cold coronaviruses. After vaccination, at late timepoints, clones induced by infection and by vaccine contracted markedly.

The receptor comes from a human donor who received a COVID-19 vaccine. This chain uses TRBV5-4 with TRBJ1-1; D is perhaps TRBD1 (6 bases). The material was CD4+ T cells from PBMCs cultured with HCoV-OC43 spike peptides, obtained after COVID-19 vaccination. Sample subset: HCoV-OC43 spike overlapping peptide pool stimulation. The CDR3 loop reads CASRGGQMNTEAFF. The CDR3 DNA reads TGTGCCAGCAGGGGTGGACAGATGAACACTGAAGCTTTCTTT. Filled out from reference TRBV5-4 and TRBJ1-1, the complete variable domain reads ETGVTQSPTHLIKTRGQQVTLRCSSQSGHNTVSWYQQALGQGPQFIFQYYREEENGRGNFPPRFSGLQFPNYSSELNVNALELDDSALYLCASRGGQMNTEAFFGQGTRLTVV.